Listed below are T cell receptor beta chains from one sample, sequenced in a study of cytomegalovirus exposure and HLA in healthy donors. The protocol was immunoSEQ multiplex PCR, while the TCRdb copy is restricted to in-frame clones and leaves out a portion. The table has 150,000 to 200,000 clones, roughly four fifths seen once. The sequenced sample consisted of PBMCs. These receptors originate from a woman aged 40 to 50 in good health and CMV-seronegative. Both conserved end residues are part of each CDR3. Each record gives: J gene, V gene, D gene, clone size, CDR3 DNA, CDR3 protein. A D gene is named only where the DNA matches it firmly. Size values are once, few and many counts, or a class for expanded clones, and some rows have none.

>TRBJ1-1|TRBV6-1|NA|NA
TGTGCCAGCAGTGAAGTCTTGTTCCAAGCTTTCTTT
CASSEVLFQAFF
>TRBJ2-1|TRBV30|TRBD2|NA
TGTGCCTTAGGACTAGCGGTCCAGGAGTTCTTC
CALGLAVQEFF
>TRBJ2-7|TRBV6-1|NA|NA
TGTGCCAGTGAGGCCCGGGAAAGGCTAAGCGAGCAGTACTTC
CASEARERLSEQYF
>TRBJ2-1|TRBV6-4|TRBD2|NA
TGTGCCAGCAGTGAGGGACTAGCGGCTGAGCAGTTCTTC
CASSEGLAAEQFF
>TRBJ2-7|TRBV27|NA|NA
TGTGCCAGCAGTTCCCAGGGGAGCCTCTACGAGCAGTACTTC
CASSSQGSLYEQYF
>TRBJ1-2|TRBV5-1|TRBD1|NA
TGCGCCAGCAGCTTTGAAGGACAGGGTTCAAGTGGCTACACCTTC
CASSFEGQGSSGYTF
>TRBJ2-5|TRBV5-1|TRBD2|NA
TGCGCCAGCAGCCCGGGGTGGACTAGCGGGACCGGCGAGACCCAGTACTTC
CASSPGWTSGTGETQYF
>TRBJ1-4|TRBV28|TRBD1|few
TGTGCCAGCAGTACCCCGGGACAGGGCCGGGAAAAACTGTTTTTT
CASSTPGQGREKLFF
>TRBJ2-7|TRBV27|TRBD1|NA
TGTGCCAGCAGTCCGGGACAGGGGGCCTACGAGCAGTACTTC
CASSPGQGAYEQYF
>TRBJ2-5|TRBV6-6|NA|NA
TGTGCCAGCAGGGGACTGCCGGAGACCCAGTACTTC
CASRGLPETQYF
>TRBJ1-2|TRBV5-6|TRBD1|once
TGTGCCAGCAGCTTGGGGCCGGGACAGGGCCCCTATGGCTACACCTTC
CASSLGPGQGPYGYTF
>TRBJ1-1|TRBV30|TRBD1|NA
TGTGCCTGGTTAAAACAGGGGTTCTTTGAAGCTTTCTTT
CAWLKQGFFEAFF